The clone carrying this T cell receptor (beta chain) has more than one count but fewer than ten. Its matching antigen is unknown. The data were taken from a study of cytomegalovirus exposure and HLA in healthy donors. Germline trimming cut 4 bases from V and 0 bases from J; bases unmatched to any gene: 4. Germline CDR1 reads SGHTA; CDR2 reads FQGTGA. The CDR3 consists of 18 residues. Study results and caveats: The study put around 180 TCR beta chains on its list as cytomegalovirus-associated. Prior analysis indicated that the majority of TCR beta V segments exhibited productivity approximately 87% or approximately 30% of the time. CMV serostatus was the sole immune exposure information available.

It was with 60 Vbeta and 13 Jbeta primers that the PCR ran. Assay: immunoSEQ multiplex PCR; the TCRdb copy retains only in-frame clones and omits some. The data hold 200,000 to 250,000 clones, with approximately 80% observed a single time. The rearrangement uses TRBV7-3 and TRBJ2-3, with 16 bases that match TRBD2. The clonotype was recovered from a woman in her thirties or forties in good health and CMV-seronegative. The specimen was PBMCs. The CDR3 sequence is CASSSSGLAGGSTDTQYF. The CDR3 DNA follows: TGTGCCAGCAGCTCCTCGGGACTAGCGGGGGGGAGCACAGATACGCAGTATTTT.